This T cell receptor (beta chain) was found in a study of blood T cell repertoires in COVID-19. On the study more broadly: Samples came from the United States, Italy and Spain, spanning acute and convalescent COVID-19. PBMCs, B-cell-depleted T cells, or T cells were the source of the cDNA or gDNA that made up the material.

The germline gives CDR1 GTSNPN, CDR2 SVGIG (reference sequence). Trimming at V came to 1 base and at J to 4 bases, leaving 2 bases not matched to a gene. This CDR3 comprises 15 residues. The table came from immunoSEQ multiplex PCR; TCRdb's copy has only in-frame clones and leaves some out. The data show approximately 90,000 clones, 65% to 80% seen once. V is TRBV30 and J is TRBJ1-4; 11 bases align to TRBD1. This clonotype was obtained from a human donor in a cohort sampled during active COVID-19. The sequenced sample was peripheral blood. CDR3 region: CAWSGTGGFNEKLFF. CDR3 in DNA: TGTGCCTGGAGTGGGACAGGGGGCTTTAATGAAAAACTGTTTTTT.